This TCR beta chain is from a study of cytomegalovirus exposure and HLA in healthy donors. PCR involved 60 Vbeta and 13 Jbeta primers. Assay: immunoSEQ multiplex PCR; the TCRdb copy retains only in-frame clones and omits some. The repertoire holds fewer than 150,000 clones, with approximately 85% as singletons. Germline CDR1 reads WSHSY; CDR2 reads SAAADI. V dropped 5 bases and J dropped 4 bases, with 18 bases sitting between them. The CDR3 consists of 16 residues. Sequencing used PBMCs. The V and J genes are TRBV10-2 and TRBJ2-1; no definite D call. This TCR was recovered from a woman in her 30s in good health and CMV-seropositive. CDR3: CASSSLELHFYNEQFF. The DNA of the CDR3 is TGCGCCAGCAGTAGTTTGGAGCTCCATTTTTACAATGAGCAGTTCTTC.